This T cell receptor (beta chain) was recorded in a study of blood T cell repertoires in COVID-19. About the research overall: The analysed material was cDNA or gDNA that came from T cells, B-cell-depleted T cells, or PBMCs.

Points on this clone: Since a much larger clone is just one base distant, this may be a read error. Other DNA variants within this sample encode the same CDR3.

As handled by the study authors: How many nucleated cells were present was estimated from reference gene primer amplification. Sequenced by immunoSEQ multiplex PCR; TCRdb stores in-frame clones only, minus some. V and J calls and clone size follow that table, whereas D and trimming were derived from the DNA. The top ten clones hold 39% of a sample with some 87,000 clones, about 86% of them seen once. The TCR sequence derives from a man older than 75 with active or convalescent COVID-19. The sample consisted of peripheral blood.

The CDR3 loop reads CASSIRVSEQYF. Here the CDR3 DNA reads TGTGCCAGCAGCATCAGGGTTTCCGAGCAGTATTTC. V gene TRBV21-1 combines with J gene TRBJ2-7; TRBD1, the table's D call, lacks a check against the DNA. TRBV21-1 is classified as a pseudogene. The length of the CDR3 is 12 residues.